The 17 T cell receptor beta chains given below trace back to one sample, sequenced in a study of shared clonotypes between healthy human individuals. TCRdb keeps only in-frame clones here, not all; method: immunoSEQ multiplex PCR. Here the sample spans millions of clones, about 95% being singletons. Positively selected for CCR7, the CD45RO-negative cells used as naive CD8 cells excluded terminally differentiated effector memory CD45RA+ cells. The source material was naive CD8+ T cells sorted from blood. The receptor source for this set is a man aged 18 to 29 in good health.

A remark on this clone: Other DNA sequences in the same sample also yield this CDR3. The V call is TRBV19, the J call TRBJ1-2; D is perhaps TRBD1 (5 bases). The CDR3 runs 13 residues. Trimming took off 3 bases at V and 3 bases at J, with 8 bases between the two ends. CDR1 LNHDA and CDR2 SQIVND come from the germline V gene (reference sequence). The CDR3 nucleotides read TGTGCCAGTAGTATCGCGGGGGACTATGGCTACACCTTC. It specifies CASSIAGDYGYTF. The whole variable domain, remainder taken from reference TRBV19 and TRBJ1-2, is DGGITQSPKYLFRKEGQNVTLSCEQNLNHDAMYWYRQDPGQGLRLIYYSQIVNDFQKGDIAEGYSVSREKKESFPLTVTSAQKNPTAFYLCASSIAGDYGYTFGSGTRLTVV.

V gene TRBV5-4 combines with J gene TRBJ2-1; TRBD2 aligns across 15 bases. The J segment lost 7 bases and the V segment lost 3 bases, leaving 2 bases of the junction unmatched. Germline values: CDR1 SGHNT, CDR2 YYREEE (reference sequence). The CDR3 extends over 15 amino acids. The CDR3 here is CASSSGTSGRNEQFF. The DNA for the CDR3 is TGTGCCAGCAGCTCAGGGACTAGCGGGAGGAATGAGCAGTTCTTC.

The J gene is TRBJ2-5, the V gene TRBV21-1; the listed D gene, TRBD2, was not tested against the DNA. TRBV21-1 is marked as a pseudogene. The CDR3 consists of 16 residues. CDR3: CASSPIPGARRETQYF. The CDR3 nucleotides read TGTGCCAGCAGCCCCATCCCGGGAGCACGGAGGGAGACCCAGTACTTC.

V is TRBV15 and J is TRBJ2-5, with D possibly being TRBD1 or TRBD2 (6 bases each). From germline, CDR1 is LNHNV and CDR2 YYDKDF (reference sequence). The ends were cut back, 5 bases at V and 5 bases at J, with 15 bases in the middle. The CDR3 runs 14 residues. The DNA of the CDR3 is TGTGCCACCAGCGAAGTGGGGGGCCTGGAGACCCAGTACTTC. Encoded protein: CATSEVGGLETQYF.

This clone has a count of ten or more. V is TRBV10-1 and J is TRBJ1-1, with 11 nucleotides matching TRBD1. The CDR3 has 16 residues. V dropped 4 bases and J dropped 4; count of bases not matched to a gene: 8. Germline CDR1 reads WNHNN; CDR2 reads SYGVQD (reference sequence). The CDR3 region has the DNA TGCGCCAGCAGTGGAGGGACAGGGGGAAGAATCACTGAAGCTTTCTTT. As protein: CASSGGTGGRITEAFF.

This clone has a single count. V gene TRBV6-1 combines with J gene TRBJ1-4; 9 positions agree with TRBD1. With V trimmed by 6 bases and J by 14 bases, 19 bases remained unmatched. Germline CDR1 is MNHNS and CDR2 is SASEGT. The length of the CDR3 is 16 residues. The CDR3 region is CASSESGTGILNGLFF. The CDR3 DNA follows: TGTGCCAGCAGCGAATCAGGGACAGGGATACTTAATGGCCTGTTTTTT.

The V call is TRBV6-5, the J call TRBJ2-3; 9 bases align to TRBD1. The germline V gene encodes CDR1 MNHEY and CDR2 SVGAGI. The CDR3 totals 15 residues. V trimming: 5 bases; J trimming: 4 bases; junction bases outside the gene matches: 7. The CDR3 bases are TGTGCCAGCAGTCCGACAGGGGGAAATTCAGATACGCAGTATTTT. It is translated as CASSPTGGNSDTQYF.

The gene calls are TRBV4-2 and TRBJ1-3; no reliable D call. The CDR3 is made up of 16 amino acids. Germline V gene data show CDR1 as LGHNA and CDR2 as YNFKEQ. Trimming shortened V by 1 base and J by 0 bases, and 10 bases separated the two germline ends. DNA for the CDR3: TGTGCCAGCAGCCAAGGGACGGAAGGCTCTGGAAACACCATATATTTT. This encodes CASSQGTEGSGNTIYF.

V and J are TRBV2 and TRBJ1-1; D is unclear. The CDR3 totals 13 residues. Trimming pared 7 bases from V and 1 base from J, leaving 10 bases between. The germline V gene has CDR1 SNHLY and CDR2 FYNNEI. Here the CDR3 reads CASTEPPNTEAFF. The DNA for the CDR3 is TGTGCCAGCACGGAGCCACCGAACACTGAAGCTTTCTTT.

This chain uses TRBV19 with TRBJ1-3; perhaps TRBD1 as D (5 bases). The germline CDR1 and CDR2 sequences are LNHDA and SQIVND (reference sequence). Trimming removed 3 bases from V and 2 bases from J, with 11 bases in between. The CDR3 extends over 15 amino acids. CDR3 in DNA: TGTGCCAGTAGTATGGACTGGACACCTGGAAACACCATATATTTT. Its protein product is CASSMDWTPGNTIYF.

CDR3 nucleotides: TGTGCCAGCAGCGCGTACCCGGACTACGAGCAGTACTTC. Protein: CASSAYPDYEQYF. This chain joins TRBV11-1 and TRBJ2-7; D is unresolved. V lost 5 bases and J 3 bases, leaving 11 bases between the germline ends. Germline loops: CDR1 SGHAT, CDR2 FQDESV (reference sequence). This CDR3 has 13 residues.

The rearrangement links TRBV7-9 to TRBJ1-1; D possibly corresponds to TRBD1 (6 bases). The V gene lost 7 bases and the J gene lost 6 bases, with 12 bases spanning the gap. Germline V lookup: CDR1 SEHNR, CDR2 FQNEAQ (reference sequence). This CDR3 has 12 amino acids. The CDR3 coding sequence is TGTGCCAGCACCAAGGACAGACCTGAAGCTTTCTTT. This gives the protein CASTKDRPEAFF.

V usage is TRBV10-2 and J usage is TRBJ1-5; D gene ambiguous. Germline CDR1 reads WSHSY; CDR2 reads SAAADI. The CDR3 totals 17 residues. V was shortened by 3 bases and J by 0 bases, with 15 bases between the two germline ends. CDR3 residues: CASSDIWTDYSNQPQHF. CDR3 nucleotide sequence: TGCGCCAGCAGTGACATCTGGACCGATTATAGCAATCAGCCCCAGCATTTT.

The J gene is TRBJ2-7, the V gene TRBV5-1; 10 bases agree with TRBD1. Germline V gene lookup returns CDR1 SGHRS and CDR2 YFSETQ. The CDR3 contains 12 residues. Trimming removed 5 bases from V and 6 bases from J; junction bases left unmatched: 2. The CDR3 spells CASRTGGGEQYF. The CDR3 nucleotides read TGCGCCAGCAGGACAGGGGGCGGCGAGCAGTACTTC.

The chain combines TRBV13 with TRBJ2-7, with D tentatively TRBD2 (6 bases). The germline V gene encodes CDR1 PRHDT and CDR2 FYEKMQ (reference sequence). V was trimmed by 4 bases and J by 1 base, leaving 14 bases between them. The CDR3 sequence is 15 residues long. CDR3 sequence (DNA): TGTGCCAGCAGCTCCTACACTAGCAGATCCTACGAGCAGTACTTC. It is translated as CASSSYTSRSYEQYF.

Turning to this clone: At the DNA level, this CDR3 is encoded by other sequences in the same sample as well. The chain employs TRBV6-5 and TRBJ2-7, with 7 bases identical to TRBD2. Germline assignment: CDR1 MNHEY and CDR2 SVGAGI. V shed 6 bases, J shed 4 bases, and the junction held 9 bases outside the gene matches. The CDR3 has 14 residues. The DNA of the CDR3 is TGTGCCAGCAGCAGTGGGGGGGAGAGTTACGAGCAGTACTTC. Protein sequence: CASSSGGESYEQYF.

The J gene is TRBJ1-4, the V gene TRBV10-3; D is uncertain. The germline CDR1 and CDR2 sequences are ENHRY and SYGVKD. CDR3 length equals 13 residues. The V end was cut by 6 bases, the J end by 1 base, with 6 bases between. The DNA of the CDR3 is TGTGCCATCAGCGAAAGAACTAATGAAAAACTGTTTTTT. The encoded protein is CAISERTNEKLFF.